The clone carrying this TCR beta chain appeared many times. Its cognate antigen is unknown. RNA transcripts were the template for amplifying TCR beta CDR3 regions. First-round RT-PCR targeting the TCR CDR3 was performed with the HTBI primer set. TCRdb recomputed calls from the multiplex PCR reads with MiXCR, one row per CDR3 protein. This sample yields approximately 400,000 distinct CDR3 sequences, of which more than 12% are seen a single time; around 30% belongs to the top ten. The sample is drawn from a study of T cells in Graves' hyperthyroidism and ophthalmopathy. The CDR3 length is 17 residues. Looked up from germline, CDR1 is DFQATT and CDR2 is SNEGSKA (reference sequence). Trimming removed 6 bases from V and 10 bases from J; junction bases left unmatched: 22. Study observations and caveats: Blood also showed most of the thyroid clonotypes that were expanded above 0.001.

This chain uses TRBV20-1 with TRBJ2-1; 9 bases are shared with TRBD2. This TCR derives from a middle-aged man with Graves' ophthalmopathy. Input material: blood. The CDR3: CSAPRMTSGRGGGEQFF. CDR3 DNA: TGCAGTGCCCCCAGAATGACTAGCGGCAGAGGGGGAGGGGAGCAGTTCTTC.